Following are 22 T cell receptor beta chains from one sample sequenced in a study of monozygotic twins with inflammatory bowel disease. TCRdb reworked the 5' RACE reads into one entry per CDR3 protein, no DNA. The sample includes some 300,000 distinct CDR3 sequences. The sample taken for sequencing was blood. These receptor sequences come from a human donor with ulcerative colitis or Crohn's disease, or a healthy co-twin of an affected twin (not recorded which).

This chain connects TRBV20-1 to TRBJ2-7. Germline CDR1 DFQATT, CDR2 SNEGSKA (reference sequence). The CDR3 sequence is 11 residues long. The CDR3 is CSATIPTEQYF.

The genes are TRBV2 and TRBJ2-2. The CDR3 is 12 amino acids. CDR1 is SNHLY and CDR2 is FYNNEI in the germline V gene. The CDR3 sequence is CASRVDAGELFF.

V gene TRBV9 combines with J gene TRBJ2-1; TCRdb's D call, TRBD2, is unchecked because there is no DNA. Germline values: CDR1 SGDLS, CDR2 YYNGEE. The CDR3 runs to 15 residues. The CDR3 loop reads CASSVGTSGSNEQFF. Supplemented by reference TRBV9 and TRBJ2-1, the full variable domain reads DSGVTQTPKHLITATGQRVTLRCSPRSGDLSVYWYQQSLDQGLQFLIQYYNGEERAKGNILERFSAQQFPDLHSELNLSSLELGDSALYFCASSVGTSGSNEQFFGPGTRLTVL.

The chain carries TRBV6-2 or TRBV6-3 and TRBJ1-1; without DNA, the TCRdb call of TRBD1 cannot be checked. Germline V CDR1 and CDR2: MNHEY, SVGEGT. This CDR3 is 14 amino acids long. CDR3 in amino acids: CASSVGQLVTEAFF.

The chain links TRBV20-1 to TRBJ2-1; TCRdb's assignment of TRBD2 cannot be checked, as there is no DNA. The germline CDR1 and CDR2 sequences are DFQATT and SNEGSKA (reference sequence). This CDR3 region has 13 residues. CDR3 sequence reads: CSASSGLVSEQFF.

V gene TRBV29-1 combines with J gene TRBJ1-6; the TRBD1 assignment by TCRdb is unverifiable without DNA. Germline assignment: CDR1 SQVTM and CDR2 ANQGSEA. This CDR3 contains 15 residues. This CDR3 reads CSVRTGTDLNSPLHF.

This CDR3 is CASTPAGARSYNEQFF. This chain joins TRBV5-4 and TRBJ2-1; with no DNA, the TCRdb D assignment of TRBD1 cannot be verified. Per germline, CDR1 SGHNT and CDR2 YYREEE (reference sequence). This CDR3 is built from 16 residues.

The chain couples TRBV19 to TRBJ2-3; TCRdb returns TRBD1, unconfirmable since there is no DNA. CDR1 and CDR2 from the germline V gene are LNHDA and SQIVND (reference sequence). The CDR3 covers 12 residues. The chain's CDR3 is CASRQAGDTQYF.

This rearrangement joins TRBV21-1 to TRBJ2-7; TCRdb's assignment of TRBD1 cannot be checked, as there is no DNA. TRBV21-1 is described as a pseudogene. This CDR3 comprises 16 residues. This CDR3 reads CASSREKKTPNYEQYF.

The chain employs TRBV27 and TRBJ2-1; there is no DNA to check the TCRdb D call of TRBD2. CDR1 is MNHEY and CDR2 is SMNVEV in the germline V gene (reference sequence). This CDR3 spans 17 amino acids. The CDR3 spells CASSSNQREVAYNEQFF.

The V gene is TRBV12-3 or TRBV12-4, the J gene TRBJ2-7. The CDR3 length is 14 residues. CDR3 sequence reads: CASSLGVQSGEQYF.

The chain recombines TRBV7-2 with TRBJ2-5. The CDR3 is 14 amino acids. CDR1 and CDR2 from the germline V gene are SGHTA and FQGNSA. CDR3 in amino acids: CASSSRRDQETQYF.

CDR3: CASSLESSVPEQYF. V usage is TRBV7-6 and J usage is TRBJ2-7; as DNA is missing, the TRBD2 call by TCRdb cannot be tested. The CDR3 spans 14 residues. Germline V gives CDR1 SGHVS, CDR2 FNYEAQ.

CDR3 sequence: CSASRSQTGYGYTF. V gene TRBV20-1 combines with J gene TRBJ1-2. The CDR3 has 14 residues. In germline, CDR1 is DFQATT, CDR2 SNEGSKA (reference sequence).

The CDR3 reads CASSYSHPPGGFEQYF. The chain joins TRBV6-5 to TRBJ2-7; TCRdb indicates TRBD1, and absent DNA this call remains unverified. This CDR3 is 16 amino acids long. Germline V gives CDR1 MNHEY, CDR2 SVGAGI.

The CDR3 region is CASSLGGGRSSYEQYF. J is TRBJ2-7 and V is TRBV7-2; TCRdb reports TRBD2, a call that lacks DNA to check it against. CDR1 and CDR2 from the germline V gene are SGHTA and FQGNSA. CDR3 length: 16 residues.

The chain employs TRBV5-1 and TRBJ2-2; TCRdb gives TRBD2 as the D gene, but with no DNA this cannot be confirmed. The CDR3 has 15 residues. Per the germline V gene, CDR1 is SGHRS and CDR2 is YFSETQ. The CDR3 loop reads CASSLIAVNTGELFF. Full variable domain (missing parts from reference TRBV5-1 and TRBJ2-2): KAGVTQTPRYLIKTRGQQVTLSCSPISGHRSVSWYQQTPGQGLQFLFEYFSETQRNKGNFPGRFSGRQFSNSRSEMNVSTLELGDSALYLCASSLIAVNTGELFFGEGSRLTVL.

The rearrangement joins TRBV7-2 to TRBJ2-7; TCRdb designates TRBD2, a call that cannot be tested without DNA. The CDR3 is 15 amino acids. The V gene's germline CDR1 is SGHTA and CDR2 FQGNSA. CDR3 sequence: CASSLASGAIYEQYF. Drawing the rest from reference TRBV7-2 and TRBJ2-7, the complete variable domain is GAGVSQSPSNKVTEKGKDVELRCDPISGHTALYWYRQSLGQGLEFLIYFQGNSAPDKSGLPSDRFSAERTGGSVSTLTIQRTQQEDSAVYLCASSLASGAIYEQYFGPGTRLTVT.

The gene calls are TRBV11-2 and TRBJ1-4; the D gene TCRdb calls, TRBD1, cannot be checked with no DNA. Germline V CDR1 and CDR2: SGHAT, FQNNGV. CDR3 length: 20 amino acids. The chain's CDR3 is CASSPGRTGARGATNEKLFF.

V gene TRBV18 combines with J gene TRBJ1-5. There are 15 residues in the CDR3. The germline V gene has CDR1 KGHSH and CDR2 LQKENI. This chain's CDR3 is CASSKEDYSNQPQHF.

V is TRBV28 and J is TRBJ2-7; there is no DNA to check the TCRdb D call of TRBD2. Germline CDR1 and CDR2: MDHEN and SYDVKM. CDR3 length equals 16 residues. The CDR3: CASPPLAGERSYEQYF.

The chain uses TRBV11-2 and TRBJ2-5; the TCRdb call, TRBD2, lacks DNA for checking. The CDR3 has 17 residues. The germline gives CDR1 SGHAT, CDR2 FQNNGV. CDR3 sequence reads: CASSFVSGLALKETQYF.